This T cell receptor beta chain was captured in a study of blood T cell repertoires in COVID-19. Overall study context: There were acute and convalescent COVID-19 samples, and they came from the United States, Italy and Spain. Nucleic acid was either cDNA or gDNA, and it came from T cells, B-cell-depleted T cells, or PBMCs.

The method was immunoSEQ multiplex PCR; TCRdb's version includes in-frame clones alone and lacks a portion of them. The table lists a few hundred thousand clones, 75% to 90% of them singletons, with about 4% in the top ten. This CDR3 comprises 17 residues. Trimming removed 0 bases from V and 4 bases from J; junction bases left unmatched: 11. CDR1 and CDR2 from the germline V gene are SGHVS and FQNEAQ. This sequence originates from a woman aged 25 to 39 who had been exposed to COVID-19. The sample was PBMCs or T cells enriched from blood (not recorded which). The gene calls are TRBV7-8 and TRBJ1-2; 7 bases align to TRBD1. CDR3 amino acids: CASSLAVSRGRFYGYTF. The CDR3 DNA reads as TGTGCCAGCAGCTTAGCTGTCTCGAGGGGGCGCTTCTATGGCTACACCTTC. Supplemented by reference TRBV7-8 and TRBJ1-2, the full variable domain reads GAGVSQSPRYKVAKRGQDVALRCDPISGHVSLFWYQQALGQGPEFLTYFQNEAQLDKSGLPSDRFFAERPEGSVSTLKIQRTQQEDSAVYLCASSLAVSRGRFYGYTFGSGTRLTVV.